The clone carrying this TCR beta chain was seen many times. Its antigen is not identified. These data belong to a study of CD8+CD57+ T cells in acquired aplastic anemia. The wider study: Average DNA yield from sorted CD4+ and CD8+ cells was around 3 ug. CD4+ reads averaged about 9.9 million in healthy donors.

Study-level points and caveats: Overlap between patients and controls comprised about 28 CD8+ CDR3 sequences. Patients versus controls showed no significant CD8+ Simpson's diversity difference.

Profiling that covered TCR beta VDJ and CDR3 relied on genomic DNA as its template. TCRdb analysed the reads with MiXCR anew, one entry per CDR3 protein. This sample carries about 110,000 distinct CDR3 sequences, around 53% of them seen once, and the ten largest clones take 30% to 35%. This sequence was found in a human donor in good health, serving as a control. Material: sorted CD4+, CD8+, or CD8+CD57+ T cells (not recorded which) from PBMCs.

The CDR3: CAWIPMSGLNYGYTF. In nucleotides, the CDR3 is TGTGCCTGGATTCCTATGTCAGGCCTTAACTATGGCTACACCTTC. The rearrangement uses TRBV30 and TRBJ1-2; D uncertain. CDR1 GTSNPN and CDR2 SVGIG come from the germline V gene (reference sequence). V was cut by 4 bases and J by 1 base, with 16 bases left in between. The CDR3 loop spans 15 amino acids.